This passage covers 16 T cell receptor beta chains from one sample sequenced in a study of OX40 agonist ivuxolimab in advanced cancers. TCRdb's copy holds only in-frame clones and misses some; the assay was immunoSEQ multiplex PCR. The sample includes over 45,000 clones, roughly 87% of them seen just once. The sequencing here drew on CD4+ or CD8+ T cells sorted from blood, taken in a trial of the OX40 agonist ivuxolimab. The receptors originated from an adult with an advanced solid tumor such as melanoma, head and neck, liver or kidney cancer.

Concerning this clone itself: Other DNA sequences in the same sample also yield this CDR3. The rearrangement uses TRBV30 and TRBJ2-7; TRBD1 matches 8 bases. The CDR3 spans 13 residues. Unmatched junction bases numbered 2, after V lost 0 bases and J lost 4 bases. CDR1 and CDR2 (germline): GTSNPN, SVGIG (reference sequence). The CDR3 here is CAWSVGTGYEQYF. The CDR3 region has the DNA TGTGCCTGGAGTGTAGGGACAGGATACGAGCAGTACTTC. Full variable domain (missing parts from reference TRBV30 and TRBJ2-7): SQTIHQWPATLVQPVGSPLSLECTVEGTSNPNLYWYRQAAGRGLQLLFYSVGIGQISSEVPQNLSASRPQDRQFILSSKKLLLSDSGFYLCAWSVGTGYEQYFGPGTRLTVT.

The chain combines TRBV11-1 with TRBJ2-2; D possibly corresponds to TRBD1 (6 bases). From germline, CDR1 is SGHAT and CDR2 FQDESV (reference sequence). The CDR3 is 15 residues long. The V end was cut by 5 bases, the J end by 5 bases, with 15 bases between. The CDR3 sequence is CASSLGQGRTGELFF. DNA for the CDR3: TGTGCCAGCAGCCTAGGGCAGGGGAGAACCGGGGAGCTGTTTTTT.

The chain recombines TRBV28 with TRBJ1-5, with 9 bases lining up with TRBD1. The CDR3 totals 19 residues. Germline V gene lookup returns CDR1 MDHEN and CDR2 SYDVKM. The V segment lost 7 bases and the J segment 4 bases; nucleotides outside the gene matches: 20. The CDR3 DNA follows: TGTGCCAGCACTCCCGGGACAGGGTACTTCGGGGCCAATAATCAGCCCCAGCATTTT. This gives the protein CASTPGTGYFGANNQPQHF. Variable domain in full (rest from reference TRBV28 and TRBJ1-5): DVKVTQSSRYLVKRTGEKVFLECVQDMDHENMFWYRQDPGLGLRLIYFSYDVKMKEKGDIPEGYSVSREKKERFSLILESASTNQTSMYLCASTPGTGYFGANNQPQHFGDGTRLSIL.

The rearrangement links TRBV18 to TRBJ1-1; D is possibly TRBD1 (5 bases). The CDR3 length is 14 residues. V shed 3 bases and J shed 8 bases, with 16 bases lying between them. The germline CDR1 and CDR2 sequences are KGHSH and LQKENI. The CDR3 is CASSPPRGAPEAFF. The CDR3 DNA reads as TGTGCCAGCTCACCGCCGCGCGGGGCGCCGGAAGCTTTCTTT.

The chain employs TRBV28 and TRBJ2-3, with D maybe TRBD1 (6 bases). From germline, CDR1 is MDHEN and CDR2 SYDVKM. The CDR3 totals 14 residues. V lost 10 bases and J 2 bases, leaving 16 bases between the germline ends. In DNA form, the CDR3 reads TGTGCCACCAACAGGGAGCCCTACACAGATACGCAGTATTTT. Protein product: CATNREPYTDTQYF.

The chain employs TRBV4-1 and TRBJ2-1; D might be TRBD2 (6 bases). Germline V lookup: CDR1 MGHRA, CDR2 YSYEKL. CDR3 size: 14 residues. With 8 bases removed from V and 2 bases from J, the gap between germline ends came to 13 bases. In nucleotides, the CDR3 is TGCGCCAGCGCCCACCCGGGGGCCTACAATGAGCAGTTCTTC. It specifies CASAHPGAYNEQFF.

The chain carries TRBV15 and TRBJ1-5; 9 nucleotides line up with TRBD1. V trimming: 0 bases; J trimming: 2 bases; junction bases outside the gene matches: 2. CDR1 is LNHNV and CDR2 is YYDKDF in the germline V gene (reference sequence). CDR3 size: 16 residues. The CDR3 DNA reads as TGTGCCACCAGCAGAGATACAGGGGGCGGCAATCAGCCCCAGCATTTT. Protein: CATSRDTGGGNQPQHF.

The rearrangement uses TRBV28 and TRBJ1-2; no clear D. This CDR3 comprises 12 residues. Trimming took off 2 bases at V and 8 bases at J, with 9 bases between the two ends. CDR1 and CDR2 (germline): MDHEN, SYDVKM. The CDR3 protein is CASSLGQSGYTF. DNA for the CDR3: TGTGCCAGCAGTTTAGGGCAGTCCGGCTACACCTTC.

The chain recombines TRBV4-1 with TRBJ2-1; 10 nucleotides line up with TRBD2. CDR1 and CDR2 from the germline V gene are MGHRA and YSYEKL. Losses at the gene ends were 2 bases for V and 7 bases for J; bases not matched to a gene: 8. This CDR3 has 16 amino acids. CDR3 amino acids: CASSQFASGRGNEQFF. The CDR3 coding sequence is TGCGCCAGCAGCCAATTCGCGAGCGGGAGGGGAAATGAGCAGTTCTTC.

The chain links TRBV9 to TRBJ2-5, with TRBD2 matching over 10 bases. Germline CDR1 is SGDLS and CDR2 is YYNGEE. With 1 base clipped from V and 0 bases from J, the junction kept 3 bases outside the gene matches. The CDR3 loop spans 16 amino acids. CDR3 bases: TGTGCCAGCAGCGTAAGTAGCGGGAGGTACCAAGAGACCCAGTACTTC. Amino acids: CASSVSSGRYQETQYF.

The chain is built from TRBV28 and TRBJ1-3, with no clear D. The CDR3 is 12 amino acids. CDR1 and CDR2 (germline): MDHEN, SYDVKM. Trimming cost V 7 bases and J 0 bases, with 4 bases left between them. As DNA, the CDR3 is TGTGCCAGCACAATCTCTGGAAACACCATATATTTT. The encoded protein is CASTISGNTIYF. Drawing the rest from reference TRBV28 and TRBJ1-3, the complete variable domain is DVKVTQSSRYLVKRTGEKVFLECVQDMDHENMFWYRQDPGLGLRLIYFSYDVKMKEKGDIPEGYSVSREKKERFSLILESASTNQTSMYLCASTISGNTIYFGEGSWLTVV.

This clone was recorded only once. At one end, the junction sequence differs from germline, possibly due to a read error. The chain couples TRBV7-7 to TRBJ2-7; D unclear. This CDR3 has 9 amino acids. The germline V gene encodes CDR1 SSHAT and CDR2 FNYEAQ (reference sequence). The CDR3 region is CASSLEQYF. The CDR3 DNA is TGTGCTAGCAGCCTCGAGCAGTACTTC.

This chain connects TRBV30 to TRBJ2-1, with TRBD2 matching over 14 bases. The germline CDR1 and CDR2 sequences are GTSNPN and SVGIG (reference sequence). Trimming took 5 bases from V and 1 from J; bases not matched to a gene: 7. This CDR3 is built from 17 residues. The CDR3, as DNA: TGTGCCTGGGGGAGACTAGCGGGAGGGTCGTCCTACAATGAGCAGTTCTTC. Protein sequence: CAWGRLAGGSSYNEQFF.

The V and J genes are TRBV5-6 and TRBJ2-7; D is possibly TRBD1 (5 bases). The germline V and J ends were trimmed by 0 bases and 2 bases, with 9 bases remaining between them. The CDR3 runs 14 residues. Per germline, CDR1 SGHDT and CDR2 YYEEEE. This chain's CDR3 is CASSLEQETYEQYF. The CDR3 DNA reads TGTGCCAGCAGCTTGGAACAGGAGACCTACGAGCAGTACTTC. The entire variable domain, with the rest obtained from reference TRBV5-6 and TRBJ2-7, is as follows: DAGVTQSPTHLIKTRGQQVTLRCSPKSGHDTVSWYQQALGQGPQFIFQYYEEEERQRGNFPDRFSGHQFPNYSSELNVNALLLGDSALYLCASSLEQETYEQYFGPGTRLTVT.

The chain's CDR3 is CASSFLTGGNEQFF. The CDR3 DNA reads as TGCGCCAGCAGCTTCCTTACAGGGGGTAATGAGCAGTTCTTC. V and J are TRBV5-1 and TRBJ2-1, with TRBD1 matching 8 bases. CDR1 SGHRS and CDR2 YFSETQ come from the germline V gene. The CDR3 runs 14 residues. Trimming took 2 bases from V and 7 from J; bases not matched to a gene: 5.

The CDR3: CASSSFGQPQHF. The CDR3 nucleotides read TGTGCCAGCAGCTCATTTGGGCAGCCCCAGCATTTT. The V and J genes are TRBV7-2 and TRBJ1-5, with D unclear. The V gene lost 4 bases and the J gene lost 7 bases, with 8 bases spanning the gap. The germline gives CDR1 SGHTA, CDR2 FQGNSA. This CDR3 contains 12 residues.